This T cell receptor (beta chain) was captured in a study of identical twins listed by TCRdb under 2016. Regarding the complete study: The study deep-sequenced TCR alpha and beta repertoires from monozygotic twins, unrelated adults of various ages and cord blood to test whether fetal clonotypes persist. To rule out contamination, replicate twin experiments were performed at different times with different library preparation protocols.

General study outcomes and caveats: Zero-insertion analyses could be partly confounded by invariant T cells such as MAIT and iNKT, although diverse VJ usage argued against such confounding for most clonotypes. Because the same donors could not be followed over many years, the conclusions depended on cross-sectional statistical analysis. Compared with coincidental sharing between unrelated individuals, out-of-frame TCR alpha sequences shared between twins had an excess of sequences with low generation probability. Excess twin sharing in beta out-of-frame sequences was weaker because fewer shared sequences lowered the signal-to-noise ratio. In monozygotic twins, recombination models systematically underestimated out-of-frame TCR alpha sharing, but the models matched the sharing seen between unrelated individuals. Abundant cord blood beta clonotypes carried fewer insertions; young adult naive repertoires showed a weaker similar trend, while memory repertoires showed none.

Only healthy Caucasian donors were included. The twin cohort comprised three pairs of female monozygotic twins, all aged roughly 18 to 30 years. Peripheral blood mononuclear cells were the source from which RNA for the TCR libraries was isolated. About this clonotype itself: Its target antigen remains unknown. It has no much larger one-base neighbor in the sample; base qualities were not kept.

Library creation used 5' RACE. Sequenced using an Illumina HiSeq 2000. Template switching added a universal primer binding site, and the final cDNA carried a unique molecular identifier that allowed TCR cDNA molecules to be counted accurately. Specific primers in the conserved constant-segment region were used to synthesize first-strand cDNA for TCR alpha and beta chains. Each cDNA library was double barcoded, with a SMART-Mk sample barcode plus Illumina barcodes, to control for contamination. Two successive PCR steps introduced TruSeq adapter sequences along with Illumina sample barcodes. The TCR alpha and beta cDNA libraries were sequenced on the Illumina HiSeq platform using custom primers. The paper's data handling went like this. Unique molecular identifiers were extracted from raw reads with MiGEC, and CDR3 positions were determined with MiXCR. For each individual, recombination models were inferred using an EM algorithm with the repgenHMM and IGoR tools. The analysis of shared clonotypes was done with the tcR package in R, with sharing normalized by the product of cloneset sizes. Out-of-frame nonproductive sequences were analyzed to study raw recombination free of thymic and clonal selection effects. TCRdb reprocessing: public reads trimmed at Q25 with fastp, clones called with MiXCR, in-frame beta chains kept. Every entry covers one CDR3 protein and lists the most common genes and DNA from its rows. The V and J calls here are based on TCRdb, not the publication. This sample comprises fewer than 800,000 distinct CDR3 sequences, 7.1% of them detected only once. The leading ten clones occupy 1.6% of the sample.

These data were also filed under a second study, of yellow fever vaccine responses in identical twins. As noted in the second study: According to the authors, the vaccine-induced T cell response in identical twins seemed to be partly convergent and partly specific to each individual. Focusing on identical twins, the study followed the T cell clones that responded to the vaccine, and did so with precision.

The sample consisted of PBMCs. This TCR came from a woman in her late teens or twenties in good health.

The nucleotide sequence reads as follows: TGTGCCACCAGCAGAGATAAGGACACCGGGGAGCTGTTTTTT. Translated, this gives CATSRDKDTGELFF. The receptor chain draws on TRBV15 and TRBJ2-2; the D gene lacks a confident call. The CDR3 sequence holds 14 residues, the cysteine and phenylalanine included. Only CDR3 DNA remains: 42 bases, in frame from the first base. The germline V gene (reference sequence) sets CDR1 to LNHNV and CDR2 to YYDKDF. A distance of 5 bases separates the germline ends of V and J, which lose 0 bases and 3 bases respectively.